The entry below gives a single T cell receptor (beta chain) sequence along with its context. Its specificity is unknown. Profiled with immunoSEQ multiplex PCR; TCRdb holds only in-frame clones, not every one. The sample lists 80,000 to 100,000 clones, 82% occurring once. This specimen comes from a study of radiotherapy plus CTLA-4 blockade in lung cancer. The overall study: Objective responses were recorded in about a sixth of patients, with disease control recorded in 25% to 35%.

Patients had chemo-refractory metastatic non-small-cell lung cancer and received focal radiation plus CTLA-4 blockade that used ipilimumab. The CDR3 consists of 15 residues. Germline assignment: CDR1 SGHDT and CDR2 YYEEEE. With 2 bases clipped from V and 5 bases from J, the junction kept 4 bases outside the gene matches. Study-level points and caveats: Expansion of tumor-derived TCR clones was observed in blood after radiotherapy plus ipilimumab. Early blood T cell clone changes and increased post-radiation serum interferon-beta were reportedly the strongest response predictors.

This specimen was peripheral blood, taken from a patient treated with radiotherapy plus ipilimumab. The gene calls are TRBV5-6 and TRBJ2-2; 9 bases align to TRBD2. This receptor was obtained from a human donor with non-small cell lung cancer who had a partial response to radiotherapy plus ipilimumab. Here the CDR3 DNA reads TGTGCCAGCAGCTTAGGACTAGCGCCGACCGGGGAGCTGTTTTTT. Translating it yields CASSLGLAPTGELFF.